The entry below gives a single T cell receptor beta chain sequence along with its context. The sample belongs to a study of blood T cell repertoires in COVID-19. Looked up from germline, CDR1 is SQVTM and CDR2 is ANQGSEA. CDR3 length: 14 residues. The trim removed 1 base at V and 6 bases at J, leaving 6 bases unmatched. Using immunoSEQ multiplex PCR, the repertoire was profiled, and TCRdb retains in-frame clones only, with some absent. The sample carries some 150,000 clones, approximately 78% recorded once. The V and J genes are TRBV29-1 and TRBJ1-3, with 7 bases aligning to TRBD1. The specimen was PBMCs or T cells enriched from blood (not recorded which). The receptor was isolated from a woman aged 45-59 years who had recovered from COVID-19. The CDR3 is CSVEADRVENTIYF. CDR3 coding DNA: TGCAGCGTTGAAGCCGACAGGGTTGAAAACACCATATATTTT.